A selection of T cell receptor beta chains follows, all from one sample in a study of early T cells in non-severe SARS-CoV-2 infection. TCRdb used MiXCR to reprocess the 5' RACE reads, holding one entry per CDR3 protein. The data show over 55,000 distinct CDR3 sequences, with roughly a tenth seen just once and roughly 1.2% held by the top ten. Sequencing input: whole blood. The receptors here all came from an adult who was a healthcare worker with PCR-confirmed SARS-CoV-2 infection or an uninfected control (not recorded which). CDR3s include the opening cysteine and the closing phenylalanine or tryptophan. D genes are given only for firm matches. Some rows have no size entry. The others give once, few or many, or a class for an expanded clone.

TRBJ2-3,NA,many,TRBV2,CASRETPSGTDTQYF,TGTGCCAGCAGAGAGACCCCCTCCGGAACAGATACGCAGTATTTT
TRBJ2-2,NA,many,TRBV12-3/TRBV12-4,CASSRTRRDTGELFF,TGTGCCAGCAGTCGAACCCGACGGGACACCGGGGAGCTGTTTTTT
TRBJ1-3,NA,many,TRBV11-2,CASSFSLVGGSSGNTIYF,TGTGCCAGCAGCTTTTCATTAGTAGGGGGTAGCTCTGGAAACACCATATATTTT
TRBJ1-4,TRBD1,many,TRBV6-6,CASSLRQGTNEKLFF,TGTGCCAGCAGTTTAAGACAGGGTACTAATGAAAAACTGTTTTTT
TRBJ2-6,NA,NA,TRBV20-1,CSASADKLNVLTF,TGCAGTGCTAGTGCGGACAAGCTCAACGTCCTGACTTTC
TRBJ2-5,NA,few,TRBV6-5,CASSPPGRETQYF,TGTGCCAGCAGTCCCCCGGGCCGAGAGACCCAGTACTTC
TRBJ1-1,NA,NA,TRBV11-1,CASSSQVNTEAFF,TGTGCCAGCAGCTCGCAGGTGAACACTGAAGCTTTCTTT
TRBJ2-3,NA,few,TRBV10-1,CASSESGIGTDTQYF,TGCGCCAGCAGTGAGTCGGGGATCGGCACAGATACGCAGTATTTT
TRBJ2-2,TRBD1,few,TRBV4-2,CASSLGTGGSYTGELFF,TGTGCCAGCAGCCTCGGGACAGGGGGCTCTTACACCGGGGAGCTGTTTTTT
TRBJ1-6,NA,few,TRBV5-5,CASSLVTEYNSPLHF,TGTGCCAGCAGCTTGGTAACAGAGTATAATTCACCCCTCCACTTT
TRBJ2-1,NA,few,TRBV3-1,CASSPYLARTQNNEQFF,TGTGCCAGCAGCCCGTATCTAGCTCGGACCCAGAACAATGAGCAGTTCTTC
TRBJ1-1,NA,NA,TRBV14,CASSQSLNTEAFF,TGTGCCAGCAGCCAATCCCTGAACACTGAAGCTTTCTTT
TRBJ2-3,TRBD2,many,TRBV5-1,CASRPQRGTDTQYF,TGCGCCAGCAGACCCCAGCGGGGGACAGATACGCAGTATTTT
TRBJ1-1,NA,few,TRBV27,CASSKYPAGYEAEAFF,TGTGCCAGTTCGAAATACCCCGCAGGGTACGAGGCTGAAGCTTTCTTT
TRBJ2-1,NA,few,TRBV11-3,CASSLGRGYNEQFF,TGTGCCAGCAGCTTAGGCCGGGGCTACAATGAGCAGTTCTTC
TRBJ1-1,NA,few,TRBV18,CASFLGGANTEAFF,TGTGCCAGCTTTCTGGGGGGGGCGAACACTGAAGCTTTCTTT
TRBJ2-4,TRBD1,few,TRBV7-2,CASSLRTGVAKNIQYF,TGTGCCAGCAGCTTAAGGACAGGGGTAGCCAAAAACATTCAGTACTTC
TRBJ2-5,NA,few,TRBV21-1,CASSKPLAGGPVGQETQYF,TGTGCCAGCAGCAAACCCCTAGCGGGGGGGCCCGTAGGCCAAGAGACCCAGTACTTC
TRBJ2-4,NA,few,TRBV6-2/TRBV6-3,CASSYDPTQAIQYF,TGTGCCAGCAGTTACGACCCGACCCAAGCCATTCAGTACTTC
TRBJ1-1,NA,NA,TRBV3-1,CASSQGSSGTEAFF,TGTGCCAGCAGCCAAGGAAGCTCAGGCACTGAAGCTTTCTTT
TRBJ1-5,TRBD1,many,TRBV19,CASSPGQGSQPQHF,TGTGCCAGTAGCCCGGGACAGGGGTCTCAGCCCCAGCATTTT
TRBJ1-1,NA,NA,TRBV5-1,CASSLRLQSTEAFF,TGCGCCAGCAGCCTAAGGCTACAATCCACTGAAGCTTTCTTT
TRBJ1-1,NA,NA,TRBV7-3,CASSKTLRTDMNTEAFF,TGTGCCAGCAGCAAGACCCTAAGGACAGACATGAACACTGAAGCTTTCTTT
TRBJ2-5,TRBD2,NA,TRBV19,CASSTVSGGRETQYF,TGTGCCAGTAGTACCGTTAGCGGGGGTAGGGAGACCCAGTACTTC
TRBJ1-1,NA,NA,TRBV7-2,CASSFVSGNTEAFF,TGTGCCAGCAGCTTTGTCTCGGGGAACACTGAAGCTTTCTTT
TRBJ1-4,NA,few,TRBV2,CASSLQGGRDEKLFF,TGTGCCAGCAGCTTACAGGGCGGTAGGGACGAAAAACTGTTTTTT
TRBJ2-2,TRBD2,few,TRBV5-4,CASSSGGLPKTGELFF,TGTGCCAGCAGCTCGGGAGGACTTCCCAAGACCGGGGAGCTGTTTTTT
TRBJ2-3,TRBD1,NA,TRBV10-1,CASSESGRGPDTQYF,TGCGCCAGCAGTGAGTCGGGCAGGGGGCCGGATACGCAGTATTTT
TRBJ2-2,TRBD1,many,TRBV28,CASSPQGVVTAGELFF,TGTGCCAGCAGTCCACAGGGGGTGGTCACCGCCGGGGAGCTGTTTTTT
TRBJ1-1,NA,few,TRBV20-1,CSATLPGRKNLNTEAFF,TGCAGTGCCACATTACCGGGACGGAAAAACCTGAACACTGAAGCTTTCTTT
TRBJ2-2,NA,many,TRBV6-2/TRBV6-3,CASSFPRTDTGELFF,TGTGCCAGCAGTTTCCCGAGGACGGACACCGGGGAGCTGTTTTTT
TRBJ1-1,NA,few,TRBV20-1,CSARETGSTEAFF,TGCAGTGCTAGGGAAACAGGGAGCACTGAAGCTTTCTTT
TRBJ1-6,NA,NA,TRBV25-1,CASSRPGNSYNSPLHF,TGTGCCAGCAGCAGGCCCGGGAACTCCTATAATTCACCCCTCCACTTT
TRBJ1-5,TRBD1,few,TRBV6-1,CASRDSQGPQHF,TGTGCCAGCCGGGACAGTCAAGGGCCCCAGCATTTT
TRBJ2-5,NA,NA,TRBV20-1,CSARWTEGETQYF,TGCAGTGCTAGATGGACCGAGGGAGAGACCCAGTACTTC
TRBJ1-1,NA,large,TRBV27,CASSLSPNTEAFF,TGTGCCAGCAGTTTATCCCCGAACACTGAAGCTTTCTTT
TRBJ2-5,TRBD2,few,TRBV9,CASSVGASGGDAGETQYF,TGTGCCAGCAGCGTAGGGGCTAGCGGGGGCGATGCCGGGGAGACCCAGTACTTC
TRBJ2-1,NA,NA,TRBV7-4,CASSLSPVRYF,TGTGCCAGCAGCTTATCCCCCGTCAGGTACTTC
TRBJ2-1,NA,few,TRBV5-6,CASSLLPETVPMEQFF,TGTGCCAGCAGCTTGTTGCCTGAGACAGTCCCCATGGAGCAGTTCTTC
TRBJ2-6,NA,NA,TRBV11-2,CASSLVRRGFNSGANVLTF,TGTGCCAGCAGCTTAGTACGCAGGGGCTTCAACTCTGGGGCCAACGTCCTGACTTTC
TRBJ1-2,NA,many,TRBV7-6,CASSLAPGGSDGYTF,TGTGCCAGCAGCTTAGCTCCCGGGGGTAGTGATGGCTACACCTTC
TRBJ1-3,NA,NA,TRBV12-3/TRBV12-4,CASSPELENTIYF,TGTGCCAGCAGCCCCGAACTTGAAAACACCATATATTTT
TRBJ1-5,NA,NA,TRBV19,CASSIGQTGGVQPQHF,TGTGCCAGTAGTATTGGACAGACTGGGGGAGTTCAGCCCCAGCATTTT
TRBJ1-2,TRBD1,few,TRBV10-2,CASTGQGDTGGYTF,TGCGCCAGTACAGGACAGGGTGACACAGGTGGCTACACCTTC
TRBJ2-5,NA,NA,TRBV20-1,CSASPETQYF,TGCAGTGCTAGTCCCGAGACCCAGTACTTC
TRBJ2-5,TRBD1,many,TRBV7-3,CASSLDREKTQYF,TGTGCCAGCAGCTTGGACAGGGAAAAGACCCAGTACTTC
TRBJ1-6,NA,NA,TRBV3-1,CASSQFRGGYSPLHF,TGTGCCAGCAGCCAATTTCGGGGGGGCTATTCACCCCTCCACTTT
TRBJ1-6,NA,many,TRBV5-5,CASSLGGNSPLHF,TGTGCCAGCAGCTTGGGCGGCAATTCACCCCTCCACTTT
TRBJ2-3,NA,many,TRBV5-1,CASKGQSGTDTQYF,TGCGCCAGCAAGGGGCAGTCAGGCACAGATACGCAGTATTTT